This TCR beta chain was recorded in a study of blood T cells in healthy people across ages (dated by TCRdb to about 2015). About the full investigation: Template switching captured roughly one uniquely barcoded TCR beta cDNA molecule per two T cells in model experiments. Four age groups were formed from the donors: young (average roughly 15 years), middle-aged (around 40), aged (roughly 56) and long-lived (approximately 80). Using the same blood draw, the study looked at two additional independent replicas of 1 million unique cDNA reads for two donors, one aged 18 to 29 and the other aged 80 or older. Using deep sequencing normalized with unique cDNA molecular identifiers, the study measured how TCR beta repertoire diversity changes with age.

Systemically healthy Caucasian individuals from Russia, approximately 39 in total and aged about 6 to 90 years, were included as donors. Each donor gave approximately 9.3 milliliters of peripheral blood, collected into EDTA-treated Vacutainer tubes. PBMCs were isolated by Ficoll-Paque density-gradient centrifugation, with at least 6 million obtained per sample. Trizol reagent was used to extract total RNA from the PBMCs, yielding at least 5.5 micrograms per sample. For every donor, an aliquot of PBMCs went through flow cytometry to measure the percentages of naive CD45RAhigh/CD27high T cells. Details on this clonotype: Its specific antigen is unknown. One base away there is no much larger clone; base qualities are not given.

For CDR1 and CDR2, the germline V gene lists MNHEY and SVGEGT. The CDR3 measures 17 amino acids from cysteine to phenylalanine. Of all the DNA, just the CDR3 is kept, 51 bases in frame from base 1. A distance of 16 bases separates the germline ends of V and J, which lose 4 bases and 0 bases respectively. Study-wide findings and limitations: Estimates of total diversity from one million sequenced T cells were regarded as lower bounds and underestimates. Since profiling was done on bulk unsorted PBMCs, naive and antigen-experienced compartments could not be conclusively compared. The percentage of naive T cells measured by flow cytometry correlated strongly with observed TCR beta diversity. Compared with the aged group, the long-lived group had more naive CD4+ T cells, fewer expanded clones and increased TCR diversity, a pattern suggesting age selection. Because donor CMV infection status was unknown, age-related changes in expanded clonotypes were potentially confounded. As age increased, observed TCR beta diversity per million T cells dropped in a roughly linear way, and a significant reduction was already evident by age 40.

Libraries were made using 5' RACE. Sequenced using an Illumina HiSeq 2500. A second 7 to 11 cycle PCR used a sample-barcoded 5' primer and a J-beta primer mix. A template-switch 5' adaptor carrying 12 random nucleotides introduced a unique molecular identifier onto each TCR beta cDNA molecule. Each sample yielded at least 3 million CDR3-containing paired-end reads. First-strand cDNA was synthesized from all RNA with the Mint cDNA synthesis kit, primed by a TRBC-specific oligonucleotide. All cDNA was treated with uracil-DNA glycosylase and then went through a first 18-cycle PCR with the universal primers M1SS and BC2_uni_R. The paper's data handling went like this. For normalization, 1 million high-quality reads were randomly selected from each sample, with every read carrying a distinct molecular identifier. Instead of being binned into consensus sequences, reads with shared molecular identifiers were discarded. MiTCR, run with a Q25 quality threshold and the strictest error-elimination algorithm, handled CDR3 identification, clonotype clustering and error correction. A nonparametric unseen species model using Euler transformation provided a lower-bound estimate of total TCR beta diversity. The public reads were reprocessed in TCRdb via fastp at Q25 and MiXCR, keeping in-frame beta chains. Here each entry gathers all rows of one CDR3 protein and keeps the most common genes and DNA. The authors' filters were not applied to this entry. Present in this sample are around 820,000 distinct CDR3 sequences, more than 20% of which were seen just once. The ten biggest clones cover approximately 4% of the sample.

This same sample was also part of a study on T cells of mothers and their children. The second paper further reports: Donors were nine systemically healthy Caucasian individuals: three mothers and their six children. cDNA synthesis consumed the entire amount of extracted RNA, loaded at approximately 1.6 ug RNA in each 15 ul reaction. Sample barcodes and 2-4 random nucleotides were added via the M1S primer in the second PCR. Over 8 million TCR beta CDR3 reads were obtained for each mother, and 2.5 million to 3 million reads were obtained for each child. TCR recombination output is similarly shaped by thymic selection in related and unrelated pairs, with a minor effect exerted by inherited differences. Related mother-child pairs always showed normalized repertoire overlap that was slightly higher than in unrelated mother-child pairs, though the difference was never significant. Persistent microchimeric T cell clones were not detected, at a sensitivity of 95 to 100 clones per million clonotypes. In the study, deep NGS was used to compare the TCR beta repertoires of mothers and children, and features distinguishing related mother-child pairs from unrelated individuals were sought. Mothers averaged roughly 40 +/- 4 years of age and children averaged roughly 11 +/- 4 years. After adapter ligation with NEBNext reagents, the libraries were sequenced on Illumina HiSeq 2000 with 100+100 nt paired-end reads. To prevent cross-contamination, the mother and child libraries were prepared one month apart and sequenced in separate runs. Each donor had between roughly 450,000 and 2,100,000 distinct TCR beta clonotypes identified. Naive TCR beta clonotypes were estimated from low-frequency clonotypes matched to each donor's FACS-determined naive share, without sorting.

This sequence was found in a boy aged 10-17 years in good health. Specimen: blood. The sequence joins TRBV6-2 or TRBV6-3 to TRBJ1-5; the D gene is not confidently resolved. The bases are TGTGCCAGCAGTTCCCCCCCTGTGACCTATAGCAATCAGCCCCAGCATTTT. The resulting protein is CASSSPPVTYSNQPQHF.